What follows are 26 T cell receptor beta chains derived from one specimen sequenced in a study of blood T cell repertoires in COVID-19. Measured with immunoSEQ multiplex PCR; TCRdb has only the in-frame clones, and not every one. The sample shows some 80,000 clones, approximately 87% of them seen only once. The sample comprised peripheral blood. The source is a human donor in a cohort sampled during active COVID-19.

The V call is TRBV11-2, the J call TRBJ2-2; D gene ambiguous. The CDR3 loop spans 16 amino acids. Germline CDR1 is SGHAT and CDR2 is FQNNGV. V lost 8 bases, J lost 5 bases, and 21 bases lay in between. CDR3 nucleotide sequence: TGTGCCAGCGCCTCAGACTCGGCCGTAGTAACCGGGGAGCTGTTTTTT. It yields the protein CASASDSAVVTGELFF.

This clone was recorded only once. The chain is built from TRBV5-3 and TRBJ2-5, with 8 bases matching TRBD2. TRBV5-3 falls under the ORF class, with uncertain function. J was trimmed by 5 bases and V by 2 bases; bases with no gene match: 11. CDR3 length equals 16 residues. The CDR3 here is CARSFGASGPWETQYF. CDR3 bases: TGTGCCAGAAGCTTTGGGGCTAGCGGGCCGTGGGAGACCCAGTACTTC.

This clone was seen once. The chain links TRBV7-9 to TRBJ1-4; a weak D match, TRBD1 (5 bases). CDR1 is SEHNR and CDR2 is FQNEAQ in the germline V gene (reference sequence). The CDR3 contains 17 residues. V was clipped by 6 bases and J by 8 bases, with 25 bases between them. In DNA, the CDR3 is TGTGCCAGCAGTCAGGAATCAGGGTTACGGGCTTGGGAAAAACTGTTTTTT. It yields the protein CASSQESGLRAWEKLFF.

CDR3 in amino acids: CAISGRGADTEAFF. For the CDR3, the DNA is TGTGCCATCAGCGGCAGGGGGGCCGACACTGAAGCTTTCTTT. The V and J genes are TRBV10-3 and TRBJ1-1; 7 bases agree with TRBD1. The CDR3 has 14 amino acids. Germline values: CDR1 ENHRY, CDR2 SYGVKD. With 6 bases clipped from V and 3 bases from J, the junction kept 7 bases outside the gene matches.

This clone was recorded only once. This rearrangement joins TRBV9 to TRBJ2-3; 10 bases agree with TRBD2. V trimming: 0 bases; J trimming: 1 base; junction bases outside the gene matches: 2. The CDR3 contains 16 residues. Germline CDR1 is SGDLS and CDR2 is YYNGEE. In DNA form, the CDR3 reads TGTGCCAGCAGCGTAGACGGGACTAGCGGCACAGATACGCAGTATTTT. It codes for CASSVDGTSGTDTQYF.

This CDR3 reads CASSTPTSGRGNEQFF. As DNA, the CDR3 is TGTGCCAGTAGTACCCCGACTAGCGGGAGGGGCAATGAGCAGTTCTTC. The chain is built from TRBV19 and TRBJ2-1; 14 nucleotides match TRBD2. Losses at the gene ends were 4 bases for V and 6 bases for J; bases not matched to a gene: 5. Germline CDR1 LNHDA, CDR2 SQIVND (reference sequence). The CDR3 sequence is 16 residues long. The full variable domain, with the rest looked up from reference TRBV19 and TRBJ2-1, is DGGITQSPKYLFRKEGQNVTLSCEQNLNHDAMYWYRQDPGQGLRLIYYSQIVNDFQKGDIAEGYSVSREKKESFPLTVTSAQKNPTAFYLCASSTPTSGRGNEQFFGPGTRLTVL.

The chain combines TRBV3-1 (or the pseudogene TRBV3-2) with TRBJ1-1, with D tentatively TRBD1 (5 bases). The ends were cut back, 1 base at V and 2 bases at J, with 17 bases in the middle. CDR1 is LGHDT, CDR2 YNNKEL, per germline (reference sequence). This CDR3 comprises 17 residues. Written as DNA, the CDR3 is TGTGCCAGCAGCCAAGGGAAGACAGCGAGCAGAAACACTGAAGCTTTCTTT. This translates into CASSQGKTASRNTEAFF.

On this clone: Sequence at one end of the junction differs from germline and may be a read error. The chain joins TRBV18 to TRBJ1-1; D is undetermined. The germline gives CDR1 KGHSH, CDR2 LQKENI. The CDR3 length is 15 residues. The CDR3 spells CASSPLEAVKTEAFF. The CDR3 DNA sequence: TGTGCCAGCTCACCACTTGAGGCAGTGAAGACTGAAGCTTTCTTT.

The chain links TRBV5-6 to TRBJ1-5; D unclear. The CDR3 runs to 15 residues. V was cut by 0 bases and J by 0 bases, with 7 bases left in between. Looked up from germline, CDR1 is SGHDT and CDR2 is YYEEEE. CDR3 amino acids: CASSLGGYSNQPQHF. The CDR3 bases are TGTGCCAGCAGCTTGGGAGGCTATAGCAATCAGCCCCAGCATTTT.

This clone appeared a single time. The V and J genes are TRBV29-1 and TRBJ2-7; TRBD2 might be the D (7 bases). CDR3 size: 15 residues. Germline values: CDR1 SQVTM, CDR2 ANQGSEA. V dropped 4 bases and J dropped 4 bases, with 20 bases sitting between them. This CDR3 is CSVGPRAGAKYEQYF. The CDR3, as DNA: TGCAGCGTTGGCCCGAGGGCGGGGGCTAAATACGAGCAGTACTTC.

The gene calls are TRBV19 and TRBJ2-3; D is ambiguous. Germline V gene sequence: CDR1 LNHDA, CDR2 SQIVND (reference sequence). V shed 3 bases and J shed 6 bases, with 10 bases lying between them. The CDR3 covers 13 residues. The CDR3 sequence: CASSIWPHDTQYF. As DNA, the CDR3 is TGTGCCAGTAGTATTTGGCCCCACGATACGCAGTATTTT.

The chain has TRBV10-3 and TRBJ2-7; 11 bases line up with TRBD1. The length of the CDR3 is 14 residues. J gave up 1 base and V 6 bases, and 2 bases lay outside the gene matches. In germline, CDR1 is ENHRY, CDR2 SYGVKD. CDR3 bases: TGTGCCATCAGGGGACAGGGGGGATCCTACGAGCAGTACTTC. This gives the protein CAIRGQGGSYEQYF.

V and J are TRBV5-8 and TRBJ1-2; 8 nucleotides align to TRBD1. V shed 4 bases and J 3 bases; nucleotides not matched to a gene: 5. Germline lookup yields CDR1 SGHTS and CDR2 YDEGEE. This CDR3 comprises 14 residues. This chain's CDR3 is CASSPGQGYYGYTF. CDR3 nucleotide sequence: TGTGCCAGCAGCCCCGGACAGGGCTACTATGGCTACACCTTC.

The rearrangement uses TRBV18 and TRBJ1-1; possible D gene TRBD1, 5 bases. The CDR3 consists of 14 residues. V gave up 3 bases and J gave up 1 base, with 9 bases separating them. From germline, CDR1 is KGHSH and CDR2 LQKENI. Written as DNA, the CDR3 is TGTGCCAGCTCACCTGGGGCACAGAACACTGAAGCTTTCTTT. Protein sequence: CASSPGAQNTEAFF.

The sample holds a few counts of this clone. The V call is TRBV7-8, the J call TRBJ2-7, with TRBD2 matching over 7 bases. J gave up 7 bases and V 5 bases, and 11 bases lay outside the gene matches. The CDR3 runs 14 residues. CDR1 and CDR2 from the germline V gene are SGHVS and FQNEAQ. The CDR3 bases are TGTGCCAGCAGCAAAGGGACTACACCGAAGGAGCAGTACTTC. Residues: CASSKGTTPKEQYF.

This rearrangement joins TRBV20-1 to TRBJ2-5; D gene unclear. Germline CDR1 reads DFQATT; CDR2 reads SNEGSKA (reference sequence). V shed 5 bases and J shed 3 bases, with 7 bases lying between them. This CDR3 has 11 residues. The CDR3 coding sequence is TGCAGTGCTGGCAGAAAAGAGACCCAGTACTTC. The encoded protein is CSAGRKETQYF.

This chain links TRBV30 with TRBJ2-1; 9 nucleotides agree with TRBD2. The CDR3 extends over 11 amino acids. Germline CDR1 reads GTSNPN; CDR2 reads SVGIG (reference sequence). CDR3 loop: CGASGDNEQFF. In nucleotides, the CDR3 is TGTGGGGCTAGCGGGGACAATGAGCAGTTCTTC. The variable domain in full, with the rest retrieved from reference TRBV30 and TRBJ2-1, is SQTIHQWPATLVQPVGSPLSLECTVEGTSNPNLYWYRQAAGRGLQLLFYSVGIGQISSEVPQNLSASRPQDRQFILSSKKLLLSDSGFYLCGASGDNEQFFGPGTRLTVL.

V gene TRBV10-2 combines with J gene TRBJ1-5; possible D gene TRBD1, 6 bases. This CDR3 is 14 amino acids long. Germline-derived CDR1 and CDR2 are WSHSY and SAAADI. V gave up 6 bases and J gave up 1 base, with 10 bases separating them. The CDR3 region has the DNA TGCGCCAGCAGACAGGGAAGGAGCAATCAGCCCCAGCATTTT. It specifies CASRQGRSNQPQHF.

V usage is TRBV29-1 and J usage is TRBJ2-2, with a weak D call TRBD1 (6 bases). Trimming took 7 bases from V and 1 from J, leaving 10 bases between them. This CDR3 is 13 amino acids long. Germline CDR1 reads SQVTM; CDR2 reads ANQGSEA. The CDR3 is CSAYRENTGELFF. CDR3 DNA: TGCAGCGCATACAGGGAGAACACCGGGGAGCTGTTTTTT.

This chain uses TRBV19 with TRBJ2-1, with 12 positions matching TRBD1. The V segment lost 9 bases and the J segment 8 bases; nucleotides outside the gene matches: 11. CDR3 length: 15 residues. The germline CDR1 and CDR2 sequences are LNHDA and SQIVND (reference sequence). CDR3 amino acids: CASKMGTGGKDEQFF. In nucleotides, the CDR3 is TGTGCCAGCAAAATGGGGACAGGGGGCAAGGATGAGCAGTTCTTC.

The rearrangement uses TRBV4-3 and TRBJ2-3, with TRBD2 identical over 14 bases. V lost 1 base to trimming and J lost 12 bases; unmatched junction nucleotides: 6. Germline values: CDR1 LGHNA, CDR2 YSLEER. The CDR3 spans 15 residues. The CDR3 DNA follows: TGCGCCAGCAGCCAAGTAGGGACTAGCGGGAGATCCCAGTATTTT. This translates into CASSQVGTSGRSQYF.

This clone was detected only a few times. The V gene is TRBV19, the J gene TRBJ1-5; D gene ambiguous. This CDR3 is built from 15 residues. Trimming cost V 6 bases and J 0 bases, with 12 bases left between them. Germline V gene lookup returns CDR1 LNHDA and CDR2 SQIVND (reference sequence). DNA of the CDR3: TGTGCCAGTAGACCAACAACGATTAGCAATCAGCCCCAGCATTTT. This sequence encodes CASRPTTISNQPQHF.

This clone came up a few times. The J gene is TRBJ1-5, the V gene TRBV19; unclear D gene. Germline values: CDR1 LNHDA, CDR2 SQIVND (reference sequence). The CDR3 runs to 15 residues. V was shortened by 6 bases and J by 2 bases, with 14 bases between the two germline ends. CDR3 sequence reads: CASRTGEWGNQPQHF. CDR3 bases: TGTGCCAGTAGGACCGGGGAATGGGGCAATCAGCCCCAGCATTTT. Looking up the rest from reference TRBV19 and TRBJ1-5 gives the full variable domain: DGGITQSPKYLFRKEGQNVTLSCEQNLNHDAMYWYRQDPGQGLRLIYYSQIVNDFQKGDIAEGYSVSREKKESFPLTVTSAQKNPTAFYLCASRTGEWGNQPQHFGDGTRLSIL.

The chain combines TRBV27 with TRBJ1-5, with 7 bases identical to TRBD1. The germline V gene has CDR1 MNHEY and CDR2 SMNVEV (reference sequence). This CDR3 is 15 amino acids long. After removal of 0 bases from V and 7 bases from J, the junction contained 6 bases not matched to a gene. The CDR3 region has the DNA TGTGCCAGCAGTTTATCCCCGGGACAGTCCCAGCCCCAGCATTTT. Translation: CASSLSPGQSQPQHF.

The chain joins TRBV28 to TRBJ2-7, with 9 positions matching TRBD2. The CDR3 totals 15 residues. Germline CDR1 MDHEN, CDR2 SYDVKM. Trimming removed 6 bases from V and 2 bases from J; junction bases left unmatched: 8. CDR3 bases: TGTGCCAGCAGCTCTCCTAGCGGGGCCACCTACGAGCAGTACTTC. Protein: CASSSPSGATYEQYF. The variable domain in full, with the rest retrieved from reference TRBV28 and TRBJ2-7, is DVKVTQSSRYLVKRTGEKVFLECVQDMDHENMFWYRQDPGLGLRLIYFSYDVKMKEKGDIPEGYSVSREKKERFSLILESASTNQTSMYLCASSSPSGATYEQYFGPGTRLTVT.

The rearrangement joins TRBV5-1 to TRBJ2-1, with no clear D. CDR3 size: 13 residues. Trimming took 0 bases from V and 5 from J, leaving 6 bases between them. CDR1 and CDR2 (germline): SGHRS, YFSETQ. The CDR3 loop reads CASSLVSNNEQFF. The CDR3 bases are TGCGCCAGCAGCTTGGTTTCTAACAATGAGCAGTTCTTC.